The 10 T cell receptor beta chains given below trace back to one sample, sequenced in a study of blood T cell repertoires in COVID-19. Generated by immunoSEQ multiplex PCR, the TCRdb table keeps only in-frame clones and is missing some. Of about 200,000 clones listed, approximately 86% are singletons. The material sequenced was PBMCs or T cells enriched from blood (not recorded which). All receptors come from a woman in her thirties or forties with acute COVID-19.

This rearrangement joins TRBV28 to TRBJ1-2; TRBD1 matches 8 bases. The CDR3 totals 15 residues. Germline loops: CDR1 MDHEN, CDR2 SYDVKM. J lost 6 bases, V lost 1 base, and 7 bases had no gene match. CDR3 region: CASSLLSGGDHGYTF. The CDR3, as DNA: TGTGCCAGCAGTTTATTGTCAGGGGGCGACCATGGCTACACCTTC.

The chain is built from TRBV28 and TRBJ1-1; TRBD1 agrees at 7 bases. Unmatched junction bases numbered 4, after V lost 1 base and J lost 5 bases. There are 14 residues in the CDR3. In germline, CDR1 is MDHEN, CDR2 SYDVKM. CDR3 residues: CASSLYDRDTEAFF. For the CDR3, the DNA is TGTGCCAGCAGTTTATACGACAGGGATACTGAAGCTTTCTTT.

This sequence joins TRBV28 and TRBJ1-3; weak D call: TRBD1 (6 bases). The CDR3 runs 14 residues. Looked up from germline, CDR1 is MDHEN and CDR2 is SYDVKM. The V and J ends lost 5 bases and 4 bases respectively, with 12 bases between them. The CDR3 here is CASSLPGVGNTIYF. The CDR3 DNA follows: TGTGCCAGCAGTCTGCCAGGGGTAGGAAACACCATATATTTT.

This clone appeared once. V is TRBV7-9 and J is TRBJ1-1; TRBD1 agrees at 7 bases. CDR1 and CDR2 from the germline V gene are SEHNR and FQNEAQ (reference sequence). This CDR3 spans 12 amino acids. Trimming took 3 bases from V and 8 from J; bases not matched to a gene: 3. CDR3 nucleotides: TGTGCCAGCAGCTTGGACAGGAGAGAAGCTTTCTTT. Encoded protein: CASSLDRREAFF.

This clone was seen once. The chain carries TRBV3-1 (or the pseudogene TRBV3-2) and TRBJ2-1; D gene unclear. The length of the CDR3 is 16 residues. Germline V CDR1 and CDR2: LGHDT, YNNKEL (reference sequence). Trimming removed 0 bases at V and 6 bases at J, with 15 bases between. CDR3 bases: TGTGCCAGCAGCCAAGATACGTCAGGTCTGCGCAATGAGCAGTTCTTC. It is translated as CASSQDTSGLRNEQFF.

The chain employs TRBV6-5 and TRBJ2-7; 10 bases fit TRBD1. The CDR3 is 13 residues long. V gave up 8 bases and J gave up 3 bases; unmatched junction bases: 4. Germline CDR1 MNHEY, CDR2 SVGAGI. The chain's CDR3 is CASGTGVGYEQYF. In nucleotides, the CDR3 is TGTGCCAGCGGGACAGGGGTCGGCTACGAGCAGTACTTC.

The chain recombines TRBV3-1 (or the pseudogene TRBV3-2) with TRBJ2-3; TRBD2 might be the D (6 bases). The length of the CDR3 is 16 residues. Trimming stripped 4 bases from V and 0 bases from J, with 14 bases between. Germline V gene data show CDR1 as LGHDT and CDR2 as YNNKEL (reference sequence). CDR3: CASSLLGGASTDTQYF. The CDR3 nucleotides read TGTGCCAGCAGCCTGCTCGGGGGAGCTAGCACAGATACGCAGTATTTT.

V usage is TRBV28 and J usage is TRBJ2-7; D perhaps matches TRBD2 (6 bases). Germline V gives CDR1 MDHEN, CDR2 SYDVKM. The CDR3 consists of 14 residues. The germline V and J ends were trimmed by 2 bases and 1 base, with 9 bases remaining between them. DNA of the CDR3: TGTGCCAGCAGTTTAGCGGGACCTTCCTACGAGCAGTACTTC. Protein product: CASSLAGPSYEQYF.

J is TRBJ2-7 and V is TRBV27; D is unresolved. This CDR3 contains 13 residues. Trimming removed 7 bases at V and 6 bases at J, with 16 bases between. The germline V gene encodes CDR1 MNHEY and CDR2 SMNVEV (reference sequence). This CDR3 reads CASKKTANLEQYF. The CDR3 DNA is TGTGCCAGCAAGAAGACTGCTAATCTCGAGCAGTACTTC.

J is TRBJ2-1 and V is TRBV28; D is uncertain. This CDR3 has 14 residues. Per germline, CDR1 MDHEN and CDR2 SYDVKM. V was shortened by 5 bases and J by 1 base, with 9 bases between the two germline ends. CDR3 nucleotide sequence: TGTGCCAGCAGTCCGGCAGGTTCCTACAATGAGCAGTTCTTC. This gives the protein CASSPAGSYNEQFF.